A selection of T cell receptor beta chains follows, all from one sample in a study of T-cell memory formation after mild COVID-19. TCRdb analysed the 5' RACE reads with MiXCR anew, one entry per CDR3 protein. Of a few hundred thousand distinct CDR3 sequences listed, 20% to 25% were seen once; the top ten hold around 23%. The sequencing sample was made of PBMCs or a T cell subset sorted from them (not recorded which). These receptors were obtained from a man aged 18 to 29 who had mild COVID-19 (a few samples of this study predate the infection). Cell type and time point are not known. The CDR3 runs from the conserved cysteine through the conserved F or W. The order of the fields is D gene, clone size, J gene, V gene, CDR3 protein, CDR3 DNA. D genes are given only for firm matches. Size is stated for part of the rows, as once, few or many counts, or as a class when the clone is expanded.

>TRBD1|many|TRBJ2-3|TRBV5-1
CASSSQPGQGADTQYF
TGCGCCAGCAGCTCGCAACCGGGACAGGGAGCAGATACGCAGTATTTT
>-|-|TRBJ2-5|TRBV28
CASSSGRWVRQETQYF
TGTGCCAGCAGTTCTGGACGGTGGGTTCGCCAAGAGACACAGTACTTC
>-|-|TRBJ2-1|TRBV6-4
CASSEQTGSYNEQFF
TGTGCCAGCAGTGAGCAGACCGGCTCCTACAATGAGCAGTTCTTC
>TRBD1|-|TRBJ1-4|TRBV2
CASSSTDRGPNEKLFF
TGTGCCAGCAGTTCCACGGACAGGGGACCGAATGAAAAACTGTTTTTT
>-|-|TRBJ2-1|TRBV19
CASNPGGNLNNEQFF
TGTGCCAGTAATCCTGGGGGGAACTTGAACAATGAGCAGTTCTTC
>-|-|TRBJ1-4|TRBV6-5
CASSYSARTATNEKLFF
TGTGCCAGCAGTTACTCGGCCAGGACCGCAACTAATGAAAAACTGTTTTTT
>-|few|TRBJ2-5|TRBV12-3/TRBV12-4
CASSLAARVRIQETQYF
TGTGCCAGCAGTTTAGCGGCCAGGGTTCGAATCCAAGAGACCCAGTACTTC
>-|few|TRBJ2-6|TRBV7-6
CASSLEMDLGSGANVLTF
TGTGCCAGCAGCTTAGAAATGGATTTAGGCTCTGGGGCCAACGTCCTGACTTTC
>TRBD1|many|TRBJ2-2|TRBV6-5
CASSPGPGGTGELFF
TGTGCCAGCAGTCCCGGACCAGGGGGTACCGGGGAGCTGTTTTTT
>-|-|TRBJ1-5|TRBV7-9
CASNALGQPQHF
TGTGCCAGCAACGCCCTGGGACAGCCCCAGCATTTT
>-|few|TRBJ1-2|TRBV7-2
CASSLSAPLYGYTF
TGTGCCAGCAGCTTATCAGCCCCCCTCTATGGCTACACCTTC
>TRBD2|few|TRBJ2-5|TRBV6-2/TRBV6-3
CASSQTSGEETQYF
TGTGCCAGCAGTCAGACTAGCGGGGAAGAGACCCAGTACTTC
>-|few|TRBJ2-5|TRBV5-1
CASSSGAGIRETQYF
TGCGCCAGCAGCTCCGGTGCAGGGATCCGAGAGACCCAGTACTTC
>-|-|TRBJ2-5|TRBV18
CASTMRGLETQYF
TGTGCCAGCACAATGCGGGGCCTCGAGACCCAGTACTTC
>-|few|TRBJ1-2|TRBV6-5
CASSYHTTTGYTF
TGTGCCAGCAGTTATCACACTACTACTGGCTACACCTTC
>-|-|TRBJ1-1|TRBV5-1
CASSLVQADTEAFF
TGCGCCAGCAGCTTAGTCCAGGCTGACACTGAAGCTTTCTTT
>-|-|TRBJ1-2|TRBV6-5
CASRGLANYGYTF
TGTGCCAGCCGGGGCCTAGCTAACTATGGCTACACCTTC
>-|few|TRBJ1-1|TRBV12-3/TRBV12-4
CASSLWGVGSEAFF
TGTGCCAGCAGTTTATGGGGGGTTGGCTCTGAAGCTTTCTTT
>TRBD2|few|TRBJ2-3|TRBV7-9
CASIEAGGLYTQYF
TGTGCCAGCATCGAAGCGGGGGGGCTATATACGCAGTATTTT
>TRBD1|few|TRBJ2-2|TRBV5-1
CASGTGTANTGELFF
TGCGCCAGCGGCACCGGGACAGCGAACACCGGGGAGCTGTTTTTT
>-|-|TRBJ2-2|TRBV6-2/TRBV6-3
CASRVWRDDTWELFF
TGTGCCAGCAGGGTGTGGAGGGACGACACCTGGGAGCTGTTTTTT
>-|-|TRBJ1-5|TRBV6-2/TRBV6-3
CASREGGYSNQPQHF
TGTGCCAGCAGGGAGGGCGGCTATAGCAATCAGCCCCAGCATTTT
>TRBD2|-|TRBJ2-2|TRBV6-1
CASRSGTSGGAEELFF
TGTGCCAGCAGGAGCGGGACTAGCGGGGGGGCCGAGGAGCTGTTTTTT
>TRBD2|-|TRBJ2-3|TRBV6-5
CASSFSGGTADTQYF
TGTGCCAGCAGCTTTAGCGGGGGTACGGCAGATACGCAGTATTTT
>-|few|TRBJ1-6|TRBV5-1
CASSTNPGSHYNSPLHF
TGCGCCAGCAGCACCAACCCAGGAAGCCACTATAATTCACCCCTCCACTTT
>-|-|TRBJ1-1|TRBV6-5
CASTTQSNTEAFF
TGTGCCAGCACCACACAATCGAACACTGAAGCTTTCTTT
>-|few|TRBJ1-2|TRBV7-2
CASSSRSMVYTF
TGTGCCAGCAGCTCCCGATCTATGGTCTACACCTTC
>-|many|TRBJ2-3|TRBV5-1
CASSLAVTDTQYF
TGCGCCAGCAGCTTGGCAGTCACAGATACGCAGTATTTT
>-|many|TRBJ1-5|TRBV5-1
CASSLTGTDYQPQHF
TGCGCCAGCAGCTTAACGGGGACTGACTATCAGCCCCAGCATTTT
>TRBD2|-|TRBJ2-3|TRBV7-3
CASSSSGGAPGTQYF
TGTGCCAGCAGCTCTAGCGGGGGGGCCCCGGGTACGCAGTATTTT
>-|once|TRBJ1-1|TRBV21-1
CASSKQPRDHISGTEAFF
TGTGCCAGCAGCAAACAGCCGCGGGACCACATCTCGGGCACTGAAGCTTTCTTT
>-|few|TRBJ1-1|TRBV27
CASSLMGAANTEAFF
TGTGCCAGCAGTTTAATGGGGGCCGCGAACACTGAAGCTTTCTTT
>TRBD1|-|TRBJ1-2|TRBV4-3
CASSQRGQGYTF
TGCGCCAGCAGCCAGAGGGGGCAGGGCTACACCTTC
>-|few|TRBJ1-1|TRBV5-1
CASSLPSYTEAFF
TGCGCCAGCAGCTTGCCCAGTTACACTGAAGCTTTCTTT
>TRBD1|many|TRBJ2-1|TRBV6-6
CASSYSDRGNEQFF
TGTGCCAGCAGTTACTCGGACAGGGGCAATGAGCAGTTCTTC
>TRBD2|-|TRBJ2-1|TRBV6-6
CASSYAGDSYNEQFF
TGTGCCAGCAGTTATGCGGGAGACTCCTACAATGAGCAGTTCTTC
>-|few|TRBJ1-1|TRBV6-2/TRBV6-3
CASSPVVTEAFF
TGTGCCAGCAGCCCCGTGGTCACTGAAGCTTTCTTT
>-|few|TRBJ1-1|TRBV4-2
CASSRSGHKNTEAFF
TGTGCCAGCAGCCGATCGGGACATAAGAACACTGAAGCTTTCTTT
>-|-|TRBJ1-4|TRBV7-6
CASSLGVTDEKLFF
TGTGCCAGCAGCTTAGGCGTCACAGATGAAAAACTGTTTTTT
>-|-|TRBJ1-2|TRBV12-3/TRBV12-4
CASSPGTQAGYTF
TGTGCCAGCAGTCCCGGGACACAAGCTGGCTACACCTTC
>TRBD1|many|TRBJ1-1|TRBV18
CASSPGQGGTEAFF
TGTGCCAGCTCACCGGGACAGGGAGGCACTGAAGCTTTCTTT
>-|few|TRBJ2-2|TRBV24-1
CATSAIGGNGELFF
TGTGCCACCAGTGCCATCGGAGGGAACGGGGAGCTGTTTTTT
>-|-|TRBJ1-3|TRBV18
CASSPLGDSGNTIYF
TGTGCCAGCTCACCACTGGGAGACTCTGGAAACACCATATATTTT
>-|-|TRBJ2-3|TRBV7-3
CASAWGVGDTQYF
TGTGCCAGCGCGTGGGGGGTCGGAGATACGCAGTATTTT
>-|-|TRBJ1-2|TRBV6-2/TRBV6-3
CASSSGEYGYTF
TGTGCCAGCAGTTCAGGGGAGTACGGCTACACCTTC
>-|-|TRBJ1-6|TRBV6-5
CASSPAESPLHF
TGTGCCAGCAGTCCTGCGGAATCACCCCTCCACTTT
>-|-|TRBJ2-5|TRBV15
CATSDHRQETQYF
TGTGCCACCAGCGATCACAGACAAGAGACCCAGTACTTC
>TRBD2|-|TRBJ2-1|TRBV9
CASGAGGGNEQFF
TGTGCCAGCGGAGCGGGGGGAGGTAATGAGCAGTTCTTC
>-|-|TRBJ2-1|TRBV27
CASSFSPSGNEQFF
TGTGCCAGCAGTTTTTCCCCTTCTGGCAATGAGCAGTTCTTC
>-|few|TRBJ2-4|TRBV4-3
CASSQDPGFVRNIQYF
TGCGCCAGCAGCCAAGATCCCGGTTTCGTAAGGAACATTCAGTACTTC
>TRBD1|many|TRBJ1-1|TRBV5-1
CASSLDTGATEAFF
TGCGCCAGCAGCTTGGACACAGGGGCCACTGAAGCTTTCTTT
>-|-|TRBJ2-4|TRBV21-1
CDSSKKRRPVQYF
TGTGACAGCAGCAAAAAAAGAAGACCGGTTCAGTACTTC